A selection of T cell receptor beta chains follows, all from one sample in a study of PD-1 blockade in classical Hodgkin lymphoma. Generated by immunoSEQ multiplex PCR, the TCRdb table keeps only in-frame clones and is missing some. In the table there are about 58,000 clones, around 90% of which are singletons. The source material was peripheral blood mononuclear cells (PBMCs), sampled before the second cycle of nivolumab. The receptors originated from a human donor with classical Hodgkin lymphoma. Both conserved end residues are part of each CDR3. A D gene is named only where the DNA matches it firmly. Rows give clone size only sometimes, using once, few, many, or a class for an expanded clone.

J gene,V gene,clone size,D gene,CDR3 DNA,CDR3 protein
TRBJ1-5,TRBV29-1,-,-,TGCAGCGTTGCAGATGGGGTCTTGGGCAATCAGCCCCAGCATTTT,CSVADGVLGNQPQHF
TRBJ1-1,TRBV7-9,-,-,TGTGCCAGCAGGGACCGCGGGGGCGAGGGGAACACTGAAGCTTTCTTT,CASRDRGGEGNTEAFF
TRBJ1-2,TRBV19,few,-,TGTGCCAGTAGTATTGGCCGGGTCCCTTATGGCTACACCTTC,CASSIGRVPYGYTF
TRBJ1-1,TRBV7-6,-,-,TGTGCCAGCAGCTTCGGGGAGAACACTGAAGCTTTCTTT,CASSFGENTEAFF
TRBJ1-5,TRBV28,-,-,TGTGCCAGCAGAGGCGGAGATGGTCGGCCCCAGCATTTT,CASRGGDGRPQHF
TRBJ2-1,TRBV7-3,-,TRBD2,TGTGCCAGCAGCTTTAGTTACGGACTAGGATCCGATGAGCAGTTCTTC,CASSFSYGLGSDEQFF
TRBJ2-1,TRBV28,few,-,TGTGCCAGCACCGAAACGGGGGCGGATGAGCAGTTCTTC,CASTETGADEQFF
TRBJ1-1,TRBV11-1,-,TRBD1,TGTGCCAGCAGCTTAATTCGACAGGGCCTTTACATGAACACTGAAGCTTTCTTT,CASSLIRQGLYMNTEAFF
TRBJ2-7,TRBV5-1,-,TRBD1,TGCGCCAGCAGCCCCGGACAGGTTCTCGGCTACGAGCAGTACTTC,CASSPGQVLGYEQYF
TRBJ2-7,TRBV11-1,-,-,TGTGCCAGCAGTCGTGATCCCTACGAGCAGTACTTC,CASSRDPYEQYF
TRBJ2-1,TRBV11-3,-,TRBD2,TGTGCCAGCAGCCTAATGACTAGCGGGAGCGATGAGCAGTTCTTC,CASSLMTSGSDEQFF
TRBJ1-1,TRBV2,-,-,TGTGCCAGCATTATCTACACTGAAGCTTTCTTT,CASIIYTEAFF
TRBJ1-3,TRBV5-1,-,-,TGCGCCAGCAGCTTAACCGGGGCTGGAAACACCATATATTTT,CASSLTGAGNTIYF
TRBJ2-3,TRBV18,-,TRBD2,TGTGCCAGCTCACCTTTCGCGGCTAGCGGAGGGACAGATACGCAGTATTTT,CASSPFAASGGTDTQYF
TRBJ2-1,TRBV13,-,-,TGTGCCAGCAGCTCGGGACACACCTACAATGAGCAGTTCTTC,CASSSGHTYNEQFF
TRBJ2-1,TRBV18,-,TRBD2,TGTGCCAGCTCACCAGTTATAGCGGGGGCCTACAATGAGCAGTTCTTC,CASSPVIAGAYNEQFF
TRBJ1-3,TRBV7-9,-,TRBD1,TGTGCCAGCAGCCAAACCCAGGGGGGGTCTGGAAACACCATATATTTT,CASSQTQGGSGNTIYF
TRBJ2-7,TRBV7-2,-,-,TGTGCCAGCAGCCCCCCCTCCGGACTATCCAACGAGCAGTACTTC,CASSPPSGLSNEQYF